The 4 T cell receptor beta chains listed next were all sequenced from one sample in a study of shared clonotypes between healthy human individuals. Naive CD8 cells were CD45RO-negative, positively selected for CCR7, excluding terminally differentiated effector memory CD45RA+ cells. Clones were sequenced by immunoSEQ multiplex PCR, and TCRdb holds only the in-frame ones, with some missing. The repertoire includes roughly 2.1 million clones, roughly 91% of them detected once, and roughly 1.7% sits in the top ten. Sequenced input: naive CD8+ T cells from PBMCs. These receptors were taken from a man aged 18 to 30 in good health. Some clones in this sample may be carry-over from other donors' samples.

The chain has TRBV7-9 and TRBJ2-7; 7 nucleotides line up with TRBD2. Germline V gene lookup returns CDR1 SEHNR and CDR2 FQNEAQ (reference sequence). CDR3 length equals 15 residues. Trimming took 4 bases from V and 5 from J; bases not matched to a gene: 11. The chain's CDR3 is CASSSPISGGNEQYF. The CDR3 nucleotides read TGTGCCAGCAGCTCCCCTATTTCGGGAGGCAACGAGCAGTACTTC.

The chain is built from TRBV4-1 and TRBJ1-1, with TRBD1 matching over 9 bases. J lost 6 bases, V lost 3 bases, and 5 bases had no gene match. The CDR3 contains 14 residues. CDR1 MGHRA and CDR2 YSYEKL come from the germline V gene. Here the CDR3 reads CASSHTGGFAEAFF. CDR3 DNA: TGCGCCAGCAGCCACACAGGGGGCTTCGCTGAAGCTTTCTTT.

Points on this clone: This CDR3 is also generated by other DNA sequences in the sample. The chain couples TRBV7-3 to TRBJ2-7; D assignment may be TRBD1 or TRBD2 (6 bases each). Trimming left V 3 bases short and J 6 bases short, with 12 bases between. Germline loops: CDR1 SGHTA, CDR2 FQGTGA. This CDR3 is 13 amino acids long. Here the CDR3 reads CASSLIGGSEQYF. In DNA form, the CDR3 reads TGTGCCAGCAGCTTGATAGGGGGGAGCGAGCAGTACTTC.

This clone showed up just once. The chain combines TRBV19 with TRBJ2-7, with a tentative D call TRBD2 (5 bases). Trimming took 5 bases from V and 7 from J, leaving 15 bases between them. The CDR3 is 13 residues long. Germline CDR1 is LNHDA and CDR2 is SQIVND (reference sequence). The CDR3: CASSDPSSGEQYF. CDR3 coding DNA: TGTGCCAGTAGTGATCCTAGTTCGGGGGAGCAGTACTTC.